This is a list of T cell receptor beta chains from one sample in a study of cytomegalovirus exposure and HLA in healthy donors. Assay used: immunoSEQ multiplex PCR; TCRdb lists only in-frame clones, some missing. This sample carries 80,000 to 95,000 clones, under 95% of them seen once, and the ten largest clones take 1.1%. The sample consisted of PBMCs. The receptors come from a woman aged 25-40 years in good health and CMV-seropositive. Both conserved end residues are part of each CDR3. The D gene is left open where the match is weak. For some rows the clone size is stated as once, few or many, or as a class when expanded; others skip it.

>TRBJ2-2|.|.|TRBV28
TGTGCCAGCAGTTTAGGGGGGATGAACACCGGGGAGCTGTTTTTT
CASSLGGMNTGELFF
>TRBJ2-3|.|.|TRBV5-1
TGCGCCAGCAGCCCGACAGGACAGCCAGATACGCAGTATTTT
CASSPTGQPDTQYF
>TRBJ2-2|.|TRBD2|TRBV6-5
TGTGCCAGCAGGAATAGCGGGAGGGCCCCCGGGGAGCTGTTTTTT
CASRNSGRAPGELFF
>TRBJ1-4|once|TRBD1|TRBV5-8
TGTGCCAGCAGCTTGGCAGGACAGGGGACGGGCGAAAAACTGTTTTTT
CASSLAGQGTGEKLFF
>TRBJ2-1|.|TRBD2|TRBV18
TGTGCCAGCTTGCGACTAGCGGGAGGGCCCGACAATGAGCAGTTCTTC
CASLRLAGGPDNEQFF
>TRBJ2-7|.|TRBD1|TRBV7-2
TGTGCCAGCAGCAAACGGGACAGGGTCCCCGCTTACGAGCAGTACTTC
CASSKRDRVPAYEQYF
>TRBJ2-3|.|TRBD2|TRBV25-1
TGTGCCAGCAGTGGAAATACTAGCGGGAATCGTACAGATACGCAGTATTTT
CASSGNTSGNRTDTQYF
>TRBJ1-3|.|.|TRBV7-9
TGTGCCAGCAGCTCTGAGGGACTTTACTCTGGAAACACCATATATTTT
CASSSEGLYSGNTIYF
>TRBJ2-7|.|TRBD2|TRBV6-5
TGTGCCAGCAGAAACCCGGGAGGGGCCTCCTACGAGCAGTACTTC
CASRNPGGASYEQYF
>TRBJ2-7|.|TRBD1|TRBV13
TGTGCCAGCAGCTCCCCGGACAGGGTTTTCCACGAGCAGTACTTC
CASSSPDRVFHEQYF
>TRBJ2-5|.|.|TRBV15
TGTGCCACCAGCCGGTCTCTAGCGCACCAAGAGACCCAGTACTTC
CATSRSLAHQETQYF
>TRBJ2-6|.|TRBD1|TRBV15
TGTGCCACCAGGGCTCCCGGGACAGCGGGGGCCAACGTCCTGACTTTC
CATRAPGTAGANVLTF
>TRBJ1-5|.|.|TRBV7-2
TGTGCCAGCAGCATCCGGGGGGACCAGCCCCAGCATTTT
CASSIRGDQPQHF
>TRBJ2-7|.|TRBD1|TRBV18
TGTGCCAGCTCACCGAAGTCGGGAGACAGGGGCCATGAGTACTTC
CASSPKSGDRGHEYF
>TRBJ1-1|.|.|TRBV5-5
TGTGCCAGCAGCTTGGTTAGACAGAACACTGAAGCTTTCTTT
CASSLVRQNTEAFF
>TRBJ1-2|.|.|TRBV5-1
TGCGCCAGCAGCGCGGCGGAGATTAACTATGGCTACACCTTC
CASSAAEINYGYTF
>TRBJ1-4|.|.|TRBV28
TGTGCCAGCAGTTTCAGCGGGGGGGGCTTTAATGAAAAACTGTTTTTT
CASSFSGGGFNEKLFF
>TRBJ2-7|.|.|TRBV6-5
TGTGCCAGCAGTTACCCGGACATCTCCTACGAGCAGTACTTC
CASSYPDISYEQYF
>TRBJ1-1|.|.|TRBV6-5
TGTGCCAGCGGAGTGAACACTGAAGCTTTCTTT
CASGVNTEAFF
>TRBJ2-3|.|.|TRBV6-4
TGTGCCAGCAGTGACGGGGGAGGTACAGATACGCAGTATTTT
CASSDGGGTDTQYF
>TRBJ1-1|.|TRBD1|TRBV29-1
TGCAGCTACCAAGCTAGGACAGGGACGACTGAAGCTTTCTTT
CSYQARTGTTEAFF
>TRBJ2-1|.|.|TRBV28
TGTGCCAGCAGTTCAGTCTACAATGAGCAGTTCTTC
CASSSVYNEQFF
>TRBJ2-1|.|TRBD2|TRBV6-5
TGTGCCAGCGGACTAGACAATGAGCAGTTCTTC
CASGLDNEQFF
>TRBJ1-1|.|.|TRBV11-3
TGTGCCAGCAGCTTTGGTCCGTCAGCTGAAGCTTTCTTT
CASSFGPSAEAFF
>TRBJ2-3|.|TRBD1|TRBV19
TGTGCCAGTAGTATACTGCCGGGACAGGGGGCAGATACGCAGTATTTT
CASSILPGQGADTQYF
>TRBJ1-1|.|TRBD1|TRBV6-5
TGTGCCAGCAGGACAGGGGGCGCGAGGTCGGAAGCTTTCTTT
CASRTGGARSEAFF
>TRBJ2-7|.|TRBD2|TRBV6-5
TGTGCCAGCAGTTACTCAGGAGCGGGAGGGTTTGGCGAGCAGTACTTC
CASSYSGAGGFGEQYF
>TRBJ2-6|.|.|TRBV9
TGTGCCAGCAGCCCAGGCGTGTTCTCTGGGGCCAACGTCCTGACTTTC
CASSPGVFSGANVLTF
>TRBJ1-3|.|TRBD1|TRBV5-6
TGTGCCAGCAGCTACCTACAGGGGTCTGGAAACACCATATATTTT
CASSYLQGSGNTIYF
>TRBJ2-6|.|.|TRBV7-8
TGTGCCAGCAGCCCCTACAGCCGAGACCAATACTCTGGGGCCAACGTCCTGACTTTC
CASSPYSRDQYSGANVLTF
>TRBJ2-3|few|TRBD2|TRBV18
TGTGCCAGCTCACCTGAGAGGGGACTAGCGGGAGTAGGTGGCACAGATACGCAGTATTTT
CASSPERGLAGVGGTDTQYF
>TRBJ2-1|.|.|TRBV6-5
TGTGCCAGCAACTCTTACAATGAGCAGTTCTTC
CASNSYNEQFF
>TRBJ2-5|.|.|TRBV6-1
TGTGCCAGCAGTGAAGCCCCCTATCAAGAGACCCAGTACTTC
CASSEAPYQETQYF
>TRBJ2-3|.|TRBD2|TRBV11-2
TGTGCCAGCAGCCCAGAAGGACTAGCGGGAGGGACAGATACGCAGTATTTT
CASSPEGLAGGTDTQYF
>TRBJ1-1|.|.|TRBV19
TGTGCCAGTACCCCCACATCGGGGGGGCAGCTGAACACTGAAGCTTTCTTT
CASTPTSGGQLNTEAFF
>TRBJ2-1|.|.|TRBV10-3
TGTGCCATCAGTCCGACAGCATACAATGAGCAGTTCTTC
CAISPTAYNEQFF
>TRBJ1-2|.|.|TRBV15
TGTGCCACCAGCAGAGATTTAACGGACTATGGCTACACCTTC
CATSRDLTDYGYTF
>TRBJ2-1|.|TRBD2|TRBV7-2
TGTGCCAGCAGCCCCCAGAGGCGGGAGGGTCAGTTCTTC
CASSPQRREGQFF
>TRBJ1-5|.|TRBD1|TRBV10-3
TGTGCCATCAGTGAGTCGAAGGTGACAGGGTTTCGTCAGCCCCAGCATTTT
CAISESKVTGFRQPQHF
>TRBJ2-7|once|.|TRBV12-1
TGTGCCAGCAGCTTTGCAAGCCGGGGTTCCTACGAGCAGTACTTC
CASSFASRGSYEQYF